A selection of T cell receptor beta chains follows, all from one sample in a study of graft-versus-host responses after intestinal transplantation. The method was immunoSEQ multiplex PCR; TCRdb's version includes in-frame clones alone and lacks a portion of them. The sample yields 2,300 or so clones, 28% seen once. The sample in question was alloreactive CD4+ T cells from a mixed lymphocyte reaction culture, obtained before transplantation. All receptors derive from a human patient who was an organ donor for intestinal transplantation. Both conserved end residues are part of each CDR3. D genes are given only for firm matches. Part of the rows lack a size; the others show once, few, many or a class for expanded clones.

j_call	d_call	v_call	clone_size	cdr3_aa	cdr3_nt
TRBJ1-5	TRBD1	TRBV6-5	few	CASSLTGDQPQHF	TGTGCCAGCAGTTTGACAGGGGATCAGCCCCAGCATTTT
TRBJ1-1	-	TRBV4-2	few	CASSLGGGTEAFF	TGTGCCAGCAGCTTGGGAGGGGGTACTGAAGCTTTCTTT
TRBJ1-1	-	TRBV9	few	CASSAFPGKAFF	TGTGCCAGCAGTGCCTTCCCAGGGAAAGCTTTCTTT
TRBJ2-5	-	TRBV5-1	-	CASSLTGKETQYF	TGCGCCAGCAGCTTGACAGGAAAGGAGACCCAGTACTTC
TRBJ2-1	TRBD2	TRBV19	large	CASRRSGSDYNEQFF	TGTGCCAGTAGGCGTAGCGGGAGTGACTACAATGAGCAGTTCTTC
TRBJ2-3	TRBD2	TRBV10-3	-	CASNWGLAGDTQYF	TGTGCCTCTAACTGGGGACTAGCGGGAGATACGCAGTATTTT
TRBJ2-3	-	TRBV25-1	medium-sized	CASSGPFTDTQYF	TGTGCCAGCAGTGGTCCGTTCACAGATACGCAGTATTTT
TRBJ1-4	TRBD1	TRBV14	once	CASSQAQGVDEKLFF	TGTGCCAGCAGCCAAGCCCAGGGGGTTGATGAAAAACTGTTTTTT
TRBJ1-4	TRBD1	TRBV6-1	few	CASSQQGTGEKLFF	TGTGCCAGCAGTCAACAGGGGACGGGTGAAAAACTGTTTTTT
TRBJ2-1	-	TRBV2	medium-sized	CASNTNSYNEQFF	TGTGCCAGCAATACTAACTCCTACAATGAGCAGTTCTTC
TRBJ1-5	TRBD1	TRBV7-9	-	CASSLAPTGGNQPQHF	TGTGCCAGCAGCTTAGCCCCGACAGGGGGCAATCAGCCCCAGCATTTT
TRBJ2-3	-	TRBV18	medium-sized	CASSRQTPTDTQYF	TGTGCCAGCTCAAGACAGACCCCCACAGATACGCAGTATTTT
TRBJ2-7	-	TRBV14	-	CASSRRGSYEQYF	TGTGCCAGCAGCCGGCGGGGCTCCTACGAGCAGTACTTC
TRBJ1-2	-	TRBV30	medium-sized	CAWDLLSGYTF	TGTGCCTGGGATCTCTTGAGCGGCTACACCTTC
TRBJ2-7	TRBD1	TRBV6-6	few	CASSSPGTGLNQYF	TGTGCCAGCAGTTCTCCCGGGACAGGGTTAAACCAGTACTTC
TRBJ1-1	TRBD1	TRBV28	medium-sized	CASSPNPGQMNTEAFF	TGTGCCAGCAGTCCGAACCCGGGACAGATGAACACTGAAGCTTTCTTT